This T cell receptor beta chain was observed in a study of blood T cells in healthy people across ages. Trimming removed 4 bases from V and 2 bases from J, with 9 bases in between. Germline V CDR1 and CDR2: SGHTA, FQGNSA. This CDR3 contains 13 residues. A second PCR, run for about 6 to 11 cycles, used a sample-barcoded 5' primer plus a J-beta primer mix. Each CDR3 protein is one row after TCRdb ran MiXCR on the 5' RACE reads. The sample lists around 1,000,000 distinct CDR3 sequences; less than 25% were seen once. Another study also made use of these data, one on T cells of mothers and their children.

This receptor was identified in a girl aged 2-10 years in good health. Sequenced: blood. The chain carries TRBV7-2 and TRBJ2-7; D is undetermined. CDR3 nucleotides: TGTGCCAGCAGCTACCCGGAACCCTACGAGCAGTACTTC. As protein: CASSYPEPYEQYF. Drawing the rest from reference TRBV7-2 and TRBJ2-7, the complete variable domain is GAGVSQSPSNKVTEKGKDVELRCDPISGHTALYWYRQSLGQGLEFLIYFQGNSAPDKSGLPSDRFSAERTGGSVSTLTIQRTQQEDSAVYLCASSYPEPYEQYFGPGTRLTVT.